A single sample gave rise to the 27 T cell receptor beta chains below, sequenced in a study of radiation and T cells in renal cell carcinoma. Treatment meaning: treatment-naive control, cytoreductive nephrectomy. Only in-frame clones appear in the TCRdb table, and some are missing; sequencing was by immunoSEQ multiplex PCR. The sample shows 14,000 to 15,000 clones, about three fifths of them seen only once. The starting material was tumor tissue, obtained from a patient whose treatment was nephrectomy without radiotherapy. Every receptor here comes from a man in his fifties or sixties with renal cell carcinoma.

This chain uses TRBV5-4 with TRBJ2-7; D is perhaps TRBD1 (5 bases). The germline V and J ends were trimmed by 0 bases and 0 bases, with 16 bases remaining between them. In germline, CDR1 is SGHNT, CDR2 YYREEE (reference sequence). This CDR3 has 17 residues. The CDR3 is CASSLGGRISTSYEQYF. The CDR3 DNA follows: TGTGCCAGCAGCTTGGGGGGCCGAATATCTACCTCCTACGAGCAGTACTTC.

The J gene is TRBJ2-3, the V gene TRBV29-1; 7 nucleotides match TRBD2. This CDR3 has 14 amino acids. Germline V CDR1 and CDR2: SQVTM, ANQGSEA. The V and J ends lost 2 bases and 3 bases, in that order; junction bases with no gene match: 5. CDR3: CSVESAGKTDTQYF. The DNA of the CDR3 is TGCAGCGTTGAATCAGCGGGAAAAACAGATACGCAGTATTTT.

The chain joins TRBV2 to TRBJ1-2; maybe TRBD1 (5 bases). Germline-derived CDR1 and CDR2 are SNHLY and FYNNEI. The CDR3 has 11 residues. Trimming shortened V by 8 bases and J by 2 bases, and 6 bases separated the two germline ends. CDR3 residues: CASAGNYGYTF. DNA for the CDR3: TGTGCCAGCGCAGGGAACTATGGCTACACCTTC.

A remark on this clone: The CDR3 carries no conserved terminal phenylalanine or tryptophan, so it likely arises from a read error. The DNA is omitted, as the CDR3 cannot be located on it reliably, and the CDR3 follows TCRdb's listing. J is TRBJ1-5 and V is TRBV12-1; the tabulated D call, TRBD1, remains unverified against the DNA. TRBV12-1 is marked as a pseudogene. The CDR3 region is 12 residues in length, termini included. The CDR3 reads CASSCFGTGPQV.

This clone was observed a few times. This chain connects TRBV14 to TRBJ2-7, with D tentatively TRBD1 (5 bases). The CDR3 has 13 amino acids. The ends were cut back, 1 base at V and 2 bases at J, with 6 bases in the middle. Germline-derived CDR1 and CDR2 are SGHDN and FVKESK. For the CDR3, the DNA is TGTGCCAGCAGCCAAGGCAGGGCCTACGAGCAGTACTTC. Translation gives CASSQGRAYEQYF.

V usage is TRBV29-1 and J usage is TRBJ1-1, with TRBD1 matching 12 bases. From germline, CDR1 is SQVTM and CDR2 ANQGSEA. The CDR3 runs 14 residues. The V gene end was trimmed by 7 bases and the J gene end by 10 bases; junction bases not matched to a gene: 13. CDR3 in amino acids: CSGSGTGGAEGAFF. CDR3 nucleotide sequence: TGCAGCGGCTCCGGGACAGGGGGCGCCGAGGGAGCTTTCTTT.

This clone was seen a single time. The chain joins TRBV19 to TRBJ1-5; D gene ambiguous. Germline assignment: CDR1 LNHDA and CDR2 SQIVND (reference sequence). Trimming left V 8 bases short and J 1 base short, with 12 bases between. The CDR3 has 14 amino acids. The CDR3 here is CASSLQTSNQPQHF. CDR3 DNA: TGTGCCAGTTCGTTACAGACAAGCAATCAGCCCCAGCATTTT. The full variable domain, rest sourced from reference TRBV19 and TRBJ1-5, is DGGITQSPKYLFRKEGQNVTLSCEQNLNHDAMYWYRQDPGQGLRLIYYSQIVNDFQKGDIAEGYSVSREKKESFPLTVTSAQKNPTAFYLCASSLQTSNQPQHFGDGTRLSIL.

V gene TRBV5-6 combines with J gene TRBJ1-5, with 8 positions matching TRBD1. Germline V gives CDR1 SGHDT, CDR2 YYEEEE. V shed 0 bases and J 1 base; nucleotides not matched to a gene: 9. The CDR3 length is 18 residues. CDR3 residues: CASSLADRGWGSNQPQHF. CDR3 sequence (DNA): TGTGCCAGCAGCTTGGCCGACAGGGGCTGGGGAAGCAATCAGCCCCAGCATTTT.

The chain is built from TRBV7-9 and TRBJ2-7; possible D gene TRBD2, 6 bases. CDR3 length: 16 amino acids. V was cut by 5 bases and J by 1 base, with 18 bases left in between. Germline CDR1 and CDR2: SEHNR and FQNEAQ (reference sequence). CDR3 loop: CASSTSFRRGSYEQYF. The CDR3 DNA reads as TGTGCCAGCAGCACTTCCTTCCGTCGGGGGTCCTACGAGCAGTACTTC.

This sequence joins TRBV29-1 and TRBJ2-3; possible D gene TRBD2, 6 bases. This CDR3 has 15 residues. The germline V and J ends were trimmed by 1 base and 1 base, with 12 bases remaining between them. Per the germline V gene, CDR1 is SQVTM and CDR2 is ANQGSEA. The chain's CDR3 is CSVEAAREGTDTQYF. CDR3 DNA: TGCAGCGTTGAAGCAGCCAGGGAGGGCACAGATACGCAGTATTTT.

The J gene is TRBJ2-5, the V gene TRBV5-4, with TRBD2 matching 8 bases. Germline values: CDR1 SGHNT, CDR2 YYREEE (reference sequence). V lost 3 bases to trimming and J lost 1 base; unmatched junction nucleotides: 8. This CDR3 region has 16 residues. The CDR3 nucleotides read TGTGCCAGCAGCTGGGGGGCGGGGGGACCCCAAGAGACCCAGTACTTC. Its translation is CASSWGAGGPQETQYF.

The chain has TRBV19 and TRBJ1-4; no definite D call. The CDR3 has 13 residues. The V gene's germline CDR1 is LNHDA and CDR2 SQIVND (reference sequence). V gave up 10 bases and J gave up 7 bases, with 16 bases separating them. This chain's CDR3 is CATKRMGGEKLFF. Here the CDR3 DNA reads TGTGCCACCAAGCGCATGGGTGGTGAAAAACTGTTTTTT.

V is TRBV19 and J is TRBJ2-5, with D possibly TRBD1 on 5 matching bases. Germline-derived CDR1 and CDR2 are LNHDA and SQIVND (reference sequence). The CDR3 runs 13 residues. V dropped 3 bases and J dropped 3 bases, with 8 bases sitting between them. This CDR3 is CASSIQGKETQYF. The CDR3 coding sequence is TGTGCCAGTAGTATTCAGGGAAAAGAGACCCAGTACTTC.

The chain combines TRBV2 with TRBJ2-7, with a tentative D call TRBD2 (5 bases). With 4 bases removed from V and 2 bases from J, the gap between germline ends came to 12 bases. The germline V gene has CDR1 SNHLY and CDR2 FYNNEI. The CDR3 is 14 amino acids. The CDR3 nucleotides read TGTGCCAGCAGTGTGGATCAGGAGGCCTACGAGCAGTACTTC. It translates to CASSVDQEAYEQYF.

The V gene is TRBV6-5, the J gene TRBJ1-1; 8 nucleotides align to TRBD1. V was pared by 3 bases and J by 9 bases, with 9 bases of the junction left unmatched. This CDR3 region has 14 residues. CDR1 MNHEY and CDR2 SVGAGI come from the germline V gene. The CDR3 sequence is CASSYGQGGLQAFF. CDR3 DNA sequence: TGTGCCAGCAGTTATGGACAGGGAGGACTCCAAGCTTTCTTT.

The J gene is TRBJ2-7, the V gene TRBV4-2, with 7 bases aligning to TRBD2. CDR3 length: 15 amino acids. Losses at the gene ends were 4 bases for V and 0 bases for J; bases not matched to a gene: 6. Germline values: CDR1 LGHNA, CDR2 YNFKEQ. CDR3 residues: CASSRRGTNSYEQYF. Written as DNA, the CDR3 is TGTGCCAGCAGCCGGCGGGGGACGAACTCCTACGAGCAGTACTTC.

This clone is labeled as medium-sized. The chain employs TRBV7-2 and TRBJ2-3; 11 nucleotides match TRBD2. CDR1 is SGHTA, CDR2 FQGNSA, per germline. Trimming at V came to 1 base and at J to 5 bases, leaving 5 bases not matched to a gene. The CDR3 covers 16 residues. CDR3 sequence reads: CASSLGISGRGDTQYF. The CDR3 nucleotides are TGTGCCAGCAGCTTAGGGATTAGCGGGAGGGGAGATACGCAGTATTTT. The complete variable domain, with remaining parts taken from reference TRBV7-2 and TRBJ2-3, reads GAGVSQSPSNKVTEKGKDVELRCDPISGHTALYWYRQSLGQGLEFLIYFQGNSAPDKSGLPSDRFSAERTGGSVSTLTIQRTQQEDSAVYLCASSLGISGRGDTQYFGPGTRLTVL.

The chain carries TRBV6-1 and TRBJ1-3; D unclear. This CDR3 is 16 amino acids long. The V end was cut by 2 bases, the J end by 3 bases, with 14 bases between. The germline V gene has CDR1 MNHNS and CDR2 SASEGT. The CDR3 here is CASSEPGVGGGNTIYF. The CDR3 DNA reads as TGTGCCAGCAGTGAACCCGGGGTAGGCGGTGGAAACACCATATATTTT.

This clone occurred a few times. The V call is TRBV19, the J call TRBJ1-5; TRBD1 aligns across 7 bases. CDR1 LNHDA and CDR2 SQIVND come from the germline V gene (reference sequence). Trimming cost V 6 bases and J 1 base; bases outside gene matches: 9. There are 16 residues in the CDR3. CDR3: CASRDGTVGSNQPQHF. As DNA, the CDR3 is TGTGCCAGTAGAGACGGGACAGTAGGAAGCAATCAGCCCCAGCATTTT.

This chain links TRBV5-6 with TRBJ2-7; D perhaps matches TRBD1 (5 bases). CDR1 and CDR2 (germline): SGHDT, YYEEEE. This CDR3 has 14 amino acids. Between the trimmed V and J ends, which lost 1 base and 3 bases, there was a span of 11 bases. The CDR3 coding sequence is TGTGCCAGCAGCTTGATTGGGGCACTCTACGAGCAGTACTTC. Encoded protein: CASSLIGALYEQYF.

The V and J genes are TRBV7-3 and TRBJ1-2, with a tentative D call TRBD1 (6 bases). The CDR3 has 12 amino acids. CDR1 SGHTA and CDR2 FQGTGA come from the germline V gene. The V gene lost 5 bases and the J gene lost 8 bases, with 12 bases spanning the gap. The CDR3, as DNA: TGTGCCAGCAGCCCATCACAGGGAGGCTACACCTTC. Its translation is CASSPSQGGYTF.

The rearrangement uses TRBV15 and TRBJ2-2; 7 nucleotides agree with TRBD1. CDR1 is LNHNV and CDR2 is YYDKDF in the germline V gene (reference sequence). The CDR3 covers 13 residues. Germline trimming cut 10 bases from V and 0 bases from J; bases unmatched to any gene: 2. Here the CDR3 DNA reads TGTGCCATCGGACAGGCGAACACCGGGGAGCTGTTTTTT. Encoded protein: CAIGQANTGELFF. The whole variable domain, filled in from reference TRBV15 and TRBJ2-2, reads DAMVIQNPRYQVTQFGKPVTLSCSQTLNHNVMYWYQQKSSQAPKLLFHYYDKDFNNEADTPDNFQSRRPNTSFCFLDIRSPGLGDTAMYLCAIGQANTGELFFGEGSRLTVL.

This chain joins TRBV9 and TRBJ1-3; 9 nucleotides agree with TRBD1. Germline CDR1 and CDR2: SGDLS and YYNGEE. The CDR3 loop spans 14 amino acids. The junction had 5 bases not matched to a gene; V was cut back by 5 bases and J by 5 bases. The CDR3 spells CASSLGQGRNTIYF. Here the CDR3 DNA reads TGTGCCAGCAGTCTTGGACAGGGGCGAAACACCATATATTTT.

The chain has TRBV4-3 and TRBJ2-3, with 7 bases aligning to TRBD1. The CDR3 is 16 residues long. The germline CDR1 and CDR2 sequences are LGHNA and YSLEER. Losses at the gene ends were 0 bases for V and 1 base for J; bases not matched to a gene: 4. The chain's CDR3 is CASSQEFTGGTDTQYF. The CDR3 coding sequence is TGCGCCAGCAGCCAAGAATTTACAGGGGGCACAGATACGCAGTATTTT.

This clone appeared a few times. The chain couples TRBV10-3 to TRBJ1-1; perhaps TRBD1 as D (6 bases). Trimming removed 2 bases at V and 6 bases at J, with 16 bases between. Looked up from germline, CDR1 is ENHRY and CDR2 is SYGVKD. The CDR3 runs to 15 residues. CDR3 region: CAISEPGRPGAEAFF. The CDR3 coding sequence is TGTGCCATCAGTGAGCCCGGGCGGCCAGGGGCTGAAGCTTTCTTT.

The CDR3 region has the DNA TGTGCCAGCAGTCCCTCCCGGGGGCGACATGAAAAACTGTTTTTT. Its protein is CASSPSRGRHEKLFF. The rearrangement links TRBV2 to TRBJ1-4, with D perhaps matching TRBD1 (6 bases). The V gene's germline CDR1 is SNHLY and CDR2 FYNNEI. V was shortened by 5 bases and J by 6 bases, with 16 bases between the two germline ends. This CDR3 is 15 amino acids long.

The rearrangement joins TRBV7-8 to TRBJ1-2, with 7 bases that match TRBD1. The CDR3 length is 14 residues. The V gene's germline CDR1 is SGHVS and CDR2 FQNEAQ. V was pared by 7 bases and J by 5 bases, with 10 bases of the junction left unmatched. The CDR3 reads CASTWDRQGYGYTF. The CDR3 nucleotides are TGTGCCAGCACTTGGGACAGACAGGGTTATGGCTACACCTTC.